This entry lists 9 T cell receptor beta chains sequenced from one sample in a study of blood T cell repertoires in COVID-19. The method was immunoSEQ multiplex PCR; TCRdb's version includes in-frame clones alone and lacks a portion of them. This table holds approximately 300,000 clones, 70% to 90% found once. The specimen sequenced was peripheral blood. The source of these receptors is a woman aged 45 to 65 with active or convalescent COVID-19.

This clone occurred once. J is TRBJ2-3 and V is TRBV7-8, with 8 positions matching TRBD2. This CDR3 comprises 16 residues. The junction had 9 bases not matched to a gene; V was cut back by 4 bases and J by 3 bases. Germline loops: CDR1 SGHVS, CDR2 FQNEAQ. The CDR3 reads CASSSTRGLETDTQYF. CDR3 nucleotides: TGTGCCAGCAGCTCGACGAGGGGACTAGAGACAGATACGCAGTATTTT.

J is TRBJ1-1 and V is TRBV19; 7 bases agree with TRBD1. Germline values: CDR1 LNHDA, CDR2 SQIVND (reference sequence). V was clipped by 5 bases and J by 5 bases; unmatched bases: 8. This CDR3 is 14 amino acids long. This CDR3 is CASSADRTGTEAFF. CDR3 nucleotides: TGTGCCAGTAGTGCGGACAGGACCGGTACTGAAGCTTTCTTT. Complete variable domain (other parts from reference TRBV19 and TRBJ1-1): DGGITQSPKYLFRKEGQNVTLSCEQNLNHDAMYWYRQDPGQGLRLIYYSQIVNDFQKGDIAEGYSVSREKKESFPLTVTSAQKNPTAFYLCASSADRTGTEAFFGQGTRLTVV.

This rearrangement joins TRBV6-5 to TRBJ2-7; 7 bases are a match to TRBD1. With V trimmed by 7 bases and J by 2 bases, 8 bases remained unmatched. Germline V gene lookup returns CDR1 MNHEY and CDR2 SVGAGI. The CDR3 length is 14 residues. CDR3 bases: TGTGCCAGCAACAGGGGTTTGGGAGCCTACGAGCAGTACTTC. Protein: CASNRGLGAYEQYF.

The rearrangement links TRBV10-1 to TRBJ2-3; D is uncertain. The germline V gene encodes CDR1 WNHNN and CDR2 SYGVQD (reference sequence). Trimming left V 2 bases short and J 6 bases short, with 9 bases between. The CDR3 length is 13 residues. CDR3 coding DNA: TGCGCCAGCAGTGAGCCGAGTTCGGATACGCAGTATTTT. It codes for CASSEPSSDTQYF.

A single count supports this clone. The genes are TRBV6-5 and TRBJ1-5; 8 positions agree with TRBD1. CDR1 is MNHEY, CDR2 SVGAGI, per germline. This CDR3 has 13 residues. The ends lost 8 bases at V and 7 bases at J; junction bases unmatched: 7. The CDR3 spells CASQDRAGQPQHF. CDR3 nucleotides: TGTGCCAGCCAGGACAGGGCTGGGCAGCCCCAGCATTTT.

The CDR3 DNA reads as TGTGCCAGCAGCCAAACGACTAGCCACAATGAGCAGTTCTTC. Amino acids: CASSQTTSHNEQFF. The chain is built from TRBV3-1 (or the pseudogene TRBV3-2) and TRBJ2-1; TRBD2 aligns across 7 bases. Germline V gene sequence: CDR1 LGHDT, CDR2 YNNKEL (reference sequence). This CDR3 is 14 amino acids long. V gave up 2 bases and J gave up 5 bases; unmatched junction bases: 3.

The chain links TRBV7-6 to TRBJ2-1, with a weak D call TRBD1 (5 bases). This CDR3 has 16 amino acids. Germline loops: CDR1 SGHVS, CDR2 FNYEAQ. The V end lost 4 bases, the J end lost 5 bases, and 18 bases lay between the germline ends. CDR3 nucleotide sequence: TGTGCCAGCAGCTCACCTCTCAGGGCCGTGAACAATGAGCAGTTCTTC. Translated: CASSSPLRAVNNEQFF.

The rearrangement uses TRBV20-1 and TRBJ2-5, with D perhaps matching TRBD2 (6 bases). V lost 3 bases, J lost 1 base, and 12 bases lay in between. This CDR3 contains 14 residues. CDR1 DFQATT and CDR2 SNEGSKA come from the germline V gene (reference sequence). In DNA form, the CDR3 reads TGCAGTGCTAGTTGGGAGGCGACCCAAGAGACCCAGTACTTC. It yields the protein CSASWEATQETQYF.

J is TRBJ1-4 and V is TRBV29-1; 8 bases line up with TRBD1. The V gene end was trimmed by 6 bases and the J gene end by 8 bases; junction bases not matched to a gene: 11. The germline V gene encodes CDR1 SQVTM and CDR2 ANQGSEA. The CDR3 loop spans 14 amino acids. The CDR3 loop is CSVAPGTGEEKLFF. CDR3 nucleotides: TGCAGCGTGGCCCCTGGGACAGGCGAAGAAAAACTGTTTTTT. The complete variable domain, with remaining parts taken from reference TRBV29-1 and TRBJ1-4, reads SAVISQKPSRDICQRGTSLTIQCQVDSQVTMMFWYRQQPGQSLTLIATANQGSEATYESGFVIDKFPISRPNLTFSTLTVSNMSPEDSSIYLCSVAPGTGEEKLFFGSGTQLSVL.